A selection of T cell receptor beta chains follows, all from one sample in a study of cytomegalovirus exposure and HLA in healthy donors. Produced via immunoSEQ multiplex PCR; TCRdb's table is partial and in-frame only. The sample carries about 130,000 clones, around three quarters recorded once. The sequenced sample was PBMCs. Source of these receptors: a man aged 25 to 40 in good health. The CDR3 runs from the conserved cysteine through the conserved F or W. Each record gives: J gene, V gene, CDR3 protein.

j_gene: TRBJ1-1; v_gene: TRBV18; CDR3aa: CASSPVSGNTEAFF
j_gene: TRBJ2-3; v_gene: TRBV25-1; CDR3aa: CASRGESDTQYF
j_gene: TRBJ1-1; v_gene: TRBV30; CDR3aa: CAWSVGRYTEAFF
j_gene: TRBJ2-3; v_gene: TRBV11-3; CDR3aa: CASSARPGGMDDTQYF
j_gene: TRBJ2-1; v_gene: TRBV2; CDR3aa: CASNQAHLNEQFF
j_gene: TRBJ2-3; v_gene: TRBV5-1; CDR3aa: CASSLVVRSTDTQYF
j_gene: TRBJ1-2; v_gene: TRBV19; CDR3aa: CASSAWTGLGYTF
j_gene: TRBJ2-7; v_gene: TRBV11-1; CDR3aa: CASSPGTSTYEQYF
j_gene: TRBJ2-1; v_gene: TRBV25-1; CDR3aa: CASSEDEGSRLNEQFF
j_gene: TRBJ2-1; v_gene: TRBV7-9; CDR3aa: CASSSYPPSSYNEQFF
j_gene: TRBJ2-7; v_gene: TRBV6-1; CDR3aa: CASSVGWEGNEQYF
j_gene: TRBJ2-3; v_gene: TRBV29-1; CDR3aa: CSVEGVLRETDTQYF
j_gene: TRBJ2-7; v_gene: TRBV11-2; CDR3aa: CASRPTSAEQYF
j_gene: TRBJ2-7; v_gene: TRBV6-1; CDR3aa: CASSAWDRGSPEQYF
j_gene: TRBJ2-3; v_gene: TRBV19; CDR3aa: CASSIDGPSGSSTDTQYF
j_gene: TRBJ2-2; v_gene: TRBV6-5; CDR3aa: CASSRQGVNTGELFF
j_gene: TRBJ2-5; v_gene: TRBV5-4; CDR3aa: CASSVGHEETQYF
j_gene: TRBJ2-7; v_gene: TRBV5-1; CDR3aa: CASSLGGVALHEQYF
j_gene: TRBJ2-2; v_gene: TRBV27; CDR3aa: CASSRHTGQYTGELFF
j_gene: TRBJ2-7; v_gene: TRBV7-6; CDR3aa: CASSLEGQGVSYEQYF
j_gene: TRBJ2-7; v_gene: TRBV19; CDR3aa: CASSIDKRSEQYF
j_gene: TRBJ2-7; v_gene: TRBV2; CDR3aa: CASKRQDTRNWSYEQYF
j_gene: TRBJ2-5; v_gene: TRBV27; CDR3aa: CASSSGPDQYF
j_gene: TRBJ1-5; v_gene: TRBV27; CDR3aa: CASHRTGRGATNQPQHF
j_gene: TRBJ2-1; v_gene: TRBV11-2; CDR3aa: CASRGAGLAGPSNEQFF
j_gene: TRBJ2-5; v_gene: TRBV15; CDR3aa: CATSRLAGRHQETQYF
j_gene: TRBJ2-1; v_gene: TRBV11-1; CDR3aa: CASSLVQRGTAPNEQFF
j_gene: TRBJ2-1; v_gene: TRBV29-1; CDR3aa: CSVSTSGQSYNEQFF
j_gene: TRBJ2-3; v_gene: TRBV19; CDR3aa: CASSIGGTRRTDTQYF
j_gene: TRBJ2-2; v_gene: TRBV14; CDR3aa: CASSRRTGGNTGELFF
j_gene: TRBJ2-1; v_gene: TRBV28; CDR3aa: CASSLSRTLAGNEQFF
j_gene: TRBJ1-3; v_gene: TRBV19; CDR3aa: CASSTQDRYSGNTIYF
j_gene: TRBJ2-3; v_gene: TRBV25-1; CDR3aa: CASSDWLAGTDTQYF
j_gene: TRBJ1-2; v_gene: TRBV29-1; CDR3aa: CSGGQGPNYGYTF
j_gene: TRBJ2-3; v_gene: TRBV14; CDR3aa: CASARDVAGLTDTQYF
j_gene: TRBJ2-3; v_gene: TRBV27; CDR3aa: CASSHGLAAADTQYF
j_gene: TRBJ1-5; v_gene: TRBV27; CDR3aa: CASSPGGGAYQPQHF
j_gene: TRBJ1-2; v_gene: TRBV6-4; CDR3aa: CARIGLFEDYGYTF
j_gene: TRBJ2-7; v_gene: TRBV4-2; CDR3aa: CASSQGVRNNGLPYEQYF
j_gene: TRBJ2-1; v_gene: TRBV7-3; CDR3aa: CASSFWTGDEQFF
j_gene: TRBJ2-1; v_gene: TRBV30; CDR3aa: CAWSHPLAGDFYNEQFF